One sample yielded the 10 T cell receptor beta chains listed below, sequenced in a study of Graves' ophthalmopathy and Graves' hyperthyroidism. The authors amplified TCR beta CDR3 regions, and they did so from RNA transcripts for repertoire sequencing. The authors performed first-round RT-PCR with HTBI primers and then a second-round multiplex PCR. TCRdb re-derived calls from the multiplex PCR reads in MiXCR, one entry per CDR3 protein. The profile covers over a million distinct CDR3 sequences, with about 35% appearing a single time and over 8.5% taken by the ten largest. Sequencing was carried out using peripheral blood or thyroid tissue (not recorded which). Source of these receptors: an adult man with Graves' hyperthyroidism.

The rearrangement joins TRBV10-2 to TRBJ1-2; 8 nucleotides align to TRBD1. With V trimmed by 8 bases and J by 8 bases, 19 bases remained unmatched. This CDR3 spans 16 amino acids. The germline CDR1 and CDR2 sequences are WSHSY and SAAADI. The chain's CDR3 is CASREIRQGAARGYTF. CDR3 DNA sequence: TGCGCCAGCCGGGAGATAAGGCAGGGGGCCGCGAGAGGCTACACCTTC.

This clonotype was observed a few times. The chain recombines TRBV9 with TRBJ2-7, with 9 positions matching TRBD1. The CDR3 length is 16 residues. The germline V gene encodes CDR1 SGDLS and CDR2 YYNGEE. Trimming cost V 3 bases and J 2 bases; bases outside gene matches: 9. The CDR3 coding sequence is TGTGCCAGCAGCGAGGCACCGGGACAGGGAACCTACGAGCAGTACTTC. Translation gives CASSEAPGQGTYEQYF. The entire variable domain, with the rest obtained from reference TRBV9 and TRBJ2-7, is as follows: DSGVTQTPKHLITATGQRVTLRCSPRSGDLSVYWYQQSLDQGLQFLIQYYNGEERAKGNILERFSAQQFPDLHSELNLSSLELGDSALYFCASSEAPGQGTYEQYFGPGTRLTVT.

V gene TRBV12-3 or TRBV12-4 combines with J gene TRBJ2-2; a weak D match, TRBD1 (5 bases). CDR3 length: 16 residues. V gave up 6 bases and J gave up 2 bases, with 16 bases separating them. The CDR3 spells CASREMKTVNTGELFF. The CDR3 DNA reads TGTGCCAGCAGGGAGATGAAGACAGTTAACACCGGGGAGCTGTTTTTT.

CDR3 in amino acids: CASSPGWGKLFF. The CDR3 DNA follows: TGTGCCAGTAGTCCAGGGTGGGGAAAACTGTTTTTT. The chain is built from TRBV6-5 and TRBJ1-4, with D possibly being TRBD1 (5 bases). CDR1 MNHEY and CDR2 SVGAGI come from the germline V gene. The CDR3 is 12 residues long. Deletions cut 9 bases from V and 10 bases from J, with 15 bases between.

This clonotype has more than one count but fewer than ten. The chain couples TRBV20-1 to TRBJ1-1; D call uncertain. V lost 0 bases, J lost 11 bases, and 19 bases lay in between. CDR3 length: 14 amino acids. CDR1 and CDR2 from the germline V gene are DFQATT and SNEGSKA (reference sequence). The CDR3 sequence: CSAREGGRRVEAFF. The CDR3 region has the DNA TGCAGTGCTAGAGAGGGAGGGCGAAGGGTTGAGGCTTTCTTT.

The chain combines TRBV7-8 with TRBJ2-7, with 10 nucleotides matching TRBD2. The ends lost 5 bases at V and 5 bases at J; junction bases unmatched: 9. Germline loops: CDR1 SGHVS, CDR2 FQNEAQ. This CDR3 spans 15 amino acids. CDR3 bases: TGTGCCAGCAGCACGTCCGGGACTAGCGCAAACGAGCAGTACTTC. Translated, it gives CASSTSGTSANEQYF.

The V and J genes are TRBV19 and TRBJ2-2; possibly TRBD1 or TRBD2 for D (5 bases each). The CDR3 covers 15 residues. Trimming left V 6 bases short and J 5 bases short, with 16 bases between. Germline values: CDR1 LNHDA, CDR2 SQIVND (reference sequence). The DNA of the CDR3 is TGTGCCAGTAGAATTCGGGACCCCTTTACCGGGGAGCTGTTTTTT. Protein: CASRIRDPFTGELFF.

This clonotype was counted at least ten times. V gene TRBV5-8 combines with J gene TRBJ1-5, with D perhaps TRBD1 (5 bases). The V and J ends lost 4 bases and 5 bases respectively, with 13 bases between them. The CDR3 totals 14 residues. CDR1 SGHTS and CDR2 YDEGEE come from the germline V gene. The CDR3 reads CASSTQVGDQPQHF. The CDR3 DNA is TGTGCCAGCAGCACACAAGTAGGGGATCAGCCCCAGCATTTT.

For this clonotype: In this CDR3 the conserved last residue, phenylalanine or tryptophan, is missing, so a read error is likely. The DNA is left out, because the CDR3 cannot be placed on it with certainty; the CDR3 is given as TCRdb lists it. The V and J genes are TRBV20-1 and TRBJ2-5; TRBD1 is the table's D call, not checked against the DNA. The V gene's germline CDR1 is DFQATT and CDR2 SNEGSKA (reference sequence). The CDR3 contains 10 residues when both ends are counted. The CDR3 region is CSATTRGQGS.

This clonotype showed up just a few times. The chain couples TRBV12-3 or TRBV12-4 to TRBJ1-1, with TRBD1 identical over 8 bases. This CDR3 region has 17 residues. J was trimmed by 6 bases and V by 6 bases; bases with no gene match: 18. The CDR3 loop is CASRPRTGLGVLPEAFF. CDR3 DNA: TGTGCCAGCAGGCCCCGGACAGGGTTGGGTGTCCTCCCTGAAGCTTTCTTT.